Listed below are T cell receptor beta chains from one sample, sequenced in a study of blood T cell repertoires in COVID-19. The table came from immunoSEQ multiplex PCR; TCRdb's copy has only in-frame clones and leaves some out. Of around 300,000 clones in the sample, 80% to 90% were seen once. The sample comprised peripheral blood. The receptors come from a man aged 25-45 years with active or convalescent COVID-19. The CDR3 runs from the conserved cysteine through the conserved F or W. The order of the fields is CDR3 protein, CDR3 DNA, J gene, clone size, CDR3 length, V gene, D gene. A D gene is named only where the DNA matches it firmly. A clone size is listed for some rows: how often the clone was seen (once, few, many), or a class if it is expanded.

CDR3 protein: CASSVTASGITYEQYF
CDR3 DNA: TGTGCCAGCAGCGTCACCGCTAGCGGGATCACCTACGAGCAGTACTTC
J gene: TRBJ2-7
clone size: -
CDR3 length: 16
V gene: TRBV5-6
D gene: TRBD2

CDR3 protein: CASSRRQGAAPLHF
CDR3 DNA: TGTGCCAGCAGCCGGAGACAGGGGGCAGCACCCCTCCACTTT
J gene: TRBJ1-6
clone size: -
CDR3 length: 14
V gene: TRBV7-2
D gene: TRBD1

CDR3 protein: CASSYSKGAQPQHF
CDR3 DNA: TGTGCCAGCAGTTACTCGAAAGGGGCACAGCCCCAGCATTTT
J gene: TRBJ1-5
clone size: many
CDR3 length: 14
V gene: TRBV6-5
D gene: -

CDR3 protein: CASSGWTSGGVQETQYF
CDR3 DNA: TGTGCCAGCAGCGGCTGGACTAGCGGGGGAGTACAAGAGACCCAGTACTTC
J gene: TRBJ2-5
clone size: -
CDR3 length: 17
V gene: TRBV13
D gene: TRBD2

CDR3 protein: CASSLEGGPGNTIYF
CDR3 DNA: TGTGCCAGCAGCTTGGAGGGGGGGCCTGGAAACACCATATATTTT
J gene: TRBJ1-3
clone size: once
CDR3 length: 15
V gene: TRBV5-4
D gene: -

CDR3 protein: CASLPGQGRGYTF
CDR3 DNA: TGTGCCAGTCTACCGGGACAGGGTAGGGGCTACACCTTC
J gene: TRBJ1-2
clone size: -
CDR3 length: 13
V gene: TRBV19
D gene: TRBD1

CDR3 protein: CASSRQGWNYEQYF
CDR3 DNA: TGTGCCAGCAGCCGACAGGGATGGAACTACGAGCAGTACTTC
J gene: TRBJ2-7
clone size: -
CDR3 length: 14
V gene: TRBV11-3
D gene: TRBD1

CDR3 protein: CASSLAPPNEQFF
CDR3 DNA: TGTGCCAGCAGCTTAGCCCCCCCGAATGAGCAGTTCTTC
J gene: TRBJ2-1
clone size: -
CDR3 length: 13
V gene: TRBV11-3
D gene: -

CDR3 protein: CASSPGQGETQYF
CDR3 DNA: TGCGCCAGCAGCCCAGGACAGGGAGAGACCCAGTACTTC
J gene: TRBJ2-5
clone size: -
CDR3 length: 13
V gene: TRBV5-1
D gene: TRBD1

CDR3 protein: CASSYSGQDGSPLHF
CDR3 DNA: TGTGCCAGCAGTTACTCGGGGCAGGACGGTTCACCCCTCCACTTT
J gene: TRBJ1-6
clone size: -
CDR3 length: 15
V gene: TRBV6-2/TRBV6-3
D gene: -

CDR3 protein: CAWSRGRGGHPRGYTGELFF
CDR3 DNA: TGTGCCTGGAGTCGGGGCCGCGGGGGACACCCTCGCGGCTACACCGGGGAGCTGTTTTTT
J gene: TRBJ2-2
clone size: -
CDR3 length: 20
V gene: TRBV30
D gene: -

CDR3 protein: CASKAALETVF
CDR3 DNA: TGTGCCAGCAAAGCCGCCCTAGAAACTGTTTTT
J gene: TRBJ1-4
clone size: -
CDR3 length: 11
V gene: TRBV2
D gene: -

CDR3 protein: CASSQDRGRSNEQYF
CDR3 DNA: TGTGCCAGCAGCCAAGACAGGGGGCGATCTAACGAGCAGTACTTC
J gene: TRBJ2-7
clone size: -
CDR3 length: 15
V gene: TRBV4-2
D gene: TRBD1

CDR3 protein: CASSEQGAEFF
CDR3 DNA: TGTGCCAGCAGTGAACAGGGGGCTGAGTTCTTC
J gene: TRBJ2-1
clone size: -
CDR3 length: 11
V gene: TRBV2
D gene: TRBD1

CDR3 protein: CATSDSTNGYTF
CDR3 DNA: TGTGCCACCAGTGATTCGACAAATGGCTACACCTTC
J gene: TRBJ1-2
clone size: few
CDR3 length: 12
V gene: TRBV24-1
D gene: -

CDR3 protein: CASSEETGGLNQPQHF
CDR3 DNA: TGTGCCAGCAGTGAGGAGACGGGGGGGCTCAATCAGCCCCAGCATTTT
J gene: TRBJ1-5
clone size: -
CDR3 length: 16
V gene: TRBV28
D gene: -

CDR3 protein: CARSPRGSGGSYNEQFF
CDR3 DNA: TGCGCCCGCAGCCCCCGGGGTAGCGGGGGCTCCTACAATGAGCAGTTCTTC
J gene: TRBJ2-1
clone size: -
CDR3 length: 17
V gene: TRBV4-1
D gene: TRBD2

CDR3 protein: CASTLRDRMNTEAFF
CDR3 DNA: TGTGCCAGTACTCTAAGGGACAGGATGAACACTGAAGCTTTCTTT
J gene: TRBJ1-1
clone size: -
CDR3 length: 15
V gene: TRBV19
D gene: TRBD1

CDR3 protein: CASSAAGGTSTDTQYF
CDR3 DNA: TGTGCCAGCAGCGCTGCTGGGGGGACTAGCACAGATACGCAGTATTTT
J gene: TRBJ2-3
clone size: few
CDR3 length: 16
V gene: TRBV9
D gene: -

CDR3 protein: CAWSVGSVHEQYF
CDR3 DNA: TGTGCCTGGAGTGTAGGGAGCGTCCACGAGCAGTACTTC
J gene: TRBJ2-7
clone size: once
CDR3 length: 13
V gene: TRBV30
D gene: -

CDR3 protein: CASSFQSGPGETQYF
CDR3 DNA: TGTGCCAGCAGTTTCCAGAGCGGGCCTGGGGAGACCCAGTACTTC
J gene: TRBJ2-5
clone size: -
CDR3 length: 15
V gene: TRBV7-2
D gene: -

CDR3 protein: CASSPGLAIAKNIQYF
CDR3 DNA: TGTGCCAGCAGCCCCGGACTAGCGATAGCCAAAAACATTCAGTACTTC
J gene: TRBJ2-4
clone size: once
CDR3 length: 16
V gene: TRBV7-2
D gene: TRBD2

CDR3 protein: CASSISPGGRGEQYF
CDR3 DNA: TGTGCCAGTAGTATATCCCCGGGGGGGAGAGGGGAGCAGTACTTC
J gene: TRBJ2-7
clone size: -
CDR3 length: 15
V gene: TRBV19
D gene: TRBD2

CDR3 protein: CASSQERGNEETQYF
CDR3 DNA: TGTGCCAGCAGCCAAGAAAGAGGTAACGAAGAGACCCAGTACTTC
J gene: TRBJ2-5
clone size: -
CDR3 length: 15
V gene: TRBV4-2
D gene: -

CDR3 protein: CAISGLAEPTDTQYF
CDR3 DNA: TGTGCCATTTCGGGACTAGCGGAACCCACAGATACGCAGTATTTT
J gene: TRBJ2-3
clone size: -
CDR3 length: 15
V gene: TRBV28
D gene: TRBD2

CDR3 protein: CASTSSRGSDTQYF
CDR3 DNA: TGTGCCAGCACCAGCTCTAGAGGGTCAGATACGCAGTATTTT
J gene: TRBJ2-3
clone size: -
CDR3 length: 14
V gene: TRBV6-5
D gene: -

CDR3 protein: CASSLIDRKTGELFF
CDR3 DNA: TGCGCCAGCAGCCTCATAGACAGGAAAACCGGGGAGCTGTTTTTT
J gene: TRBJ2-2
clone size: -
CDR3 length: 15
V gene: TRBV4-1
D gene: -

CDR3 protein: CAWIPKQGWGSPLHF
CDR3 DNA: TGTGCCTGGATCCCCAAACAGGGTTGGGGTTCACCCCTCCACTTT
J gene: TRBJ1-6
clone size: once
CDR3 length: 15
V gene: TRBV30
D gene: -

CDR3 protein: CASSFGGQQETQYF
CDR3 DNA: TGTGCCAGCAGTTTCGGGGGACAGCAAGAGACCCAGTACTTC
J gene: TRBJ2-5
clone size: -
CDR3 length: 14
V gene: TRBV28
D gene: -

CDR3 protein: CASSRGPRGNQPQHF
CDR3 DNA: TGTGCCAGCAGCCGAGGACCGCGGGGCAATCAGCCCCAGCATTTT
J gene: TRBJ1-5
clone size: -
CDR3 length: 15
V gene: TRBV5-6
D gene: -

CDR3 protein: CASSDSRDRSTDTQYF
CDR3 DNA: TGTGCCAGCAGTGACTCGAGGGACAGGAGCACAGATACGCAGTATTTT
J gene: TRBJ2-3
clone size: -
CDR3 length: 16
V gene: TRBV6-4
D gene: TRBD1

CDR3 protein: CASSLDRDGHNNYGYTF
CDR3 DNA: TGTGCCAGCAGCTTAGATCGAGACGGACACAATAACTATGGCTACACCTTC
J gene: TRBJ1-2
clone size: -
CDR3 length: 17
V gene: TRBV7-6
D gene: -

CDR3 protein: CASSFARGRSPLHF
CDR3 DNA: TGTGCCAGCAGTTTTGCCAGGGGGAGATCACCCCTCCACTTT
J gene: TRBJ1-6
clone size: -
CDR3 length: 14
V gene: TRBV27
D gene: TRBD1

CDR3 protein: CASSPDRAGNTIYF
CDR3 DNA: TGTGCCAGCAGCCCGGACAGGGCGGGAAACACCATATATTTT
J gene: TRBJ1-3
clone size: -
CDR3 length: 14
V gene: TRBV7-2
D gene: TRBD1

CDR3 protein: CAISESSAGGDTQYF
CDR3 DNA: TGTGCCATCAGTGAGTCGTCGGCGGGGGGGGATACGCAGTATTTT
J gene: TRBJ2-3
clone size: -
CDR3 length: 15
V gene: TRBV10-3
D gene: TRBD2

CDR3 protein: CASSITGQGSGELFF
CDR3 DNA: TGTGCCAGTAGTATCACGGGACAGGGGTCCGGGGAGCTGTTTTTT
J gene: TRBJ2-2
clone size: -
CDR3 length: 15
V gene: TRBV19
D gene: TRBD1

CDR3 protein: CASSLLRGDTEAFF
CDR3 DNA: TGTGCCAGCAGCCTTCTACGGGGGGACACTGAAGCTTTCTTT
J gene: TRBJ1-1
clone size: -
CDR3 length: 14
V gene: TRBV28
D gene: -

CDR3 protein: CSVPTANTEAFF
CDR3 DNA: TGCAGCGTCCCAACAGCGAACACTGAAGCTTTCTTT
J gene: TRBJ1-1
clone size: -
CDR3 length: 12
V gene: TRBV29-1
D gene: -

CDR3 protein: CASSQPPGGASMNTEAFF
CDR3 DNA: TGTGCCAGCAGCCAACCCCCAGGGGGCGCGTCGATGAACACTGAAGCTTTCTTT
J gene: TRBJ1-1
clone size: -
CDR3 length: 18
V gene: TRBV7-9
D gene: TRBD1

CDR3 protein: CASSRTGDPQYGYTF
CDR3 DNA: TGCGCCAGCAGTCGCACAGGGGACCCGCAATATGGCTACACCTTC
J gene: TRBJ1-2
clone size: -
CDR3 length: 15
V gene: TRBV4-3
D gene: TRBD1

CDR3 protein: CAWSGGDRVFTIYF
CDR3 DNA: TGTGCCTGGAGTGGGGGGGACAGGGTCTTCACCATATATTTT
J gene: TRBJ1-3
clone size: -
CDR3 length: 14
V gene: TRBV30
D gene: TRBD1

CDR3 protein: CASSPRTGGSQPQHF
CDR3 DNA: TGTGCCAGCAGTCCCCGGACAGGGGGGAGTCAGCCCCAGCATTTT
J gene: TRBJ1-5
clone size: -
CDR3 length: 15
V gene: TRBV25-1
D gene: TRBD1

CDR3 protein: CASSQVYTTGNGYTF
CDR3 DNA: TGTGCCAGCAGCCAAGTCTATACGACAGGGAATGGCTACACCTTC
J gene: TRBJ1-2
clone size: -
CDR3 length: 15
V gene: TRBV3-1/TRBV3-2
D gene: TRBD1

CDR3 protein: CASSSRGSKGYTF
CDR3 DNA: TGTGCCAGCAGCTCCAGGGGGAGTAAGGGCTACACCTTC
J gene: TRBJ1-2
clone size: -
CDR3 length: 13
V gene: TRBV7-2
D gene: TRBD1

CDR3 protein: CASSYASYYEQYF
CDR3 DNA: TGTGCCAGCAGTTACGCTAGTTACTACGAGCAGTACTTC
J gene: TRBJ2-7
clone size: -
CDR3 length: 13
V gene: TRBV6-5
D gene: -

CDR3 protein: CASSPAEALSEKLFF
CDR3 DNA: TGTGCCAGCAGCCCGGCGGAGGCGCTTAGTGAAAAACTGTTTTTT
J gene: TRBJ1-4
clone size: once
CDR3 length: 15
V gene: TRBV7-6
D gene: -

CDR3 protein: CASSLEGTWTASNEKLFF
CDR3 DNA: TGTGCCAGCAGTTTAGAAGGGACGTGGACAGCCTCGAATGAAAAACTGTTTTTT
J gene: TRBJ1-4
clone size: -
CDR3 length: 18
V gene: TRBV28
D gene: -

CDR3 protein: CATSDPRPGETQYF
CDR3 DNA: TGTGCCACCAGTGACCCCCGTCCCGGGGAGACCCAGTACTTC
J gene: TRBJ2-5
clone size: -
CDR3 length: 14
V gene: TRBV24-1
D gene: -

CDR3 protein: CASSQDEGAGNTIYF
CDR3 DNA: TGTGCCAGCAGCCAAGATGAGGGGGCAGGAAACACCATATATTTT
J gene: TRBJ1-3
clone size: -
CDR3 length: 15
V gene: TRBV4-2
D gene: TRBD1

CDR3 protein: CASSQTTVSNQPQHF
CDR3 DNA: TGCGCCAGCAGCCAAACCACAGTAAGCAATCAGCCCCAGCATTTT
J gene: TRBJ1-5
clone size: -
CDR3 length: 15
V gene: TRBV4-1
D gene: -

CDR3 protein: CASSPPPWEVRVREQYF
CDR3 DNA: TGTGCCAGCTCACCACCCCCGTGGGAGGTCAGGGTTAGAGAGCAGTACTTC
J gene: TRBJ2-7
clone size: -
CDR3 length: 17
V gene: TRBV18
D gene: -

CDR3 protein: CATSASGTYEQYF
CDR3 DNA: TGTGCCACCAGTGCAAGCGGGACCTACGAGCAGTACTTC
J gene: TRBJ2-7
clone size: -
CDR3 length: 13
V gene: TRBV24-1
D gene: TRBD2

CDR3 protein: CASSSPPGPLYEQYF
CDR3 DNA: TGTGCCAGCAGTTCCCCCCCTGGGCCACTCTACGAGCAGTACTTC
J gene: TRBJ2-7
clone size: -
CDR3 length: 15
V gene: TRBV6-2/TRBV6-3
D gene: -

CDR3 protein: CASSSGYGYTF
CDR3 DNA: TGTGCCAGCAGTTCGGGCTATGGCTACACCTTC
J gene: TRBJ1-2
clone size: -
CDR3 length: 11
V gene: TRBV27
D gene: -

CDR3 protein: CASSRNRGMNTEAFF
CDR3 DNA: TGTGCCAGTAGTAGAAACAGGGGAATGAACACTGAAGCTTTCTTT
J gene: TRBJ1-1
clone size: -
CDR3 length: 15
V gene: TRBV19
D gene: TRBD1